A single sample gave rise to the 13 T cell receptor beta chains below, sequenced in a study of cytomegalovirus exposure and HLA in healthy donors. In the PCR, 60 Vbeta and 13 Jbeta primers were used. Libraries were prepared by immunoSEQ multiplex PCR; TCRdb keeps only in-frame clonotypes and omits some of them. The table lists about 200,000 clones, roughly 80% of them singletons. The sample taken for sequencing was PBMCs. Receptors were obtained from a man aged 25-45 years in good health and CMV-seronegative.

The rearrangement uses TRBV27 and TRBJ1-2; tentatively, D is TRBD1 (5 bases). The CDR3 runs to 13 residues. V was shortened by 4 bases and J by 7 bases, with 13 bases between the two germline ends. The germline V gene encodes CDR1 MNHEY and CDR2 SMNVEV (reference sequence). The CDR3 is CASSSGQDFGYTF. CDR3 DNA sequence: TGTGCCAGCAGTTCAGGACAAGACTTTGGCTACACCTTC.

V is TRBV21-1 and J is TRBJ1-2; TRBD1 is the table's D call, not checked against the DNA. TRBV21-1 is marked as a pseudogene. The CDR3 totals 17 residues. The CDR3 bases are TGTGCCAGCAGCAAATGGGTATGGGACAGGGGTAACTATGGCTACACCTTC. Its translation: CASSKWVWDRGNYGYTF.

This chain links TRBV27 with TRBJ2-6; 7 bases line up with TRBD1. The CDR3 spans 18 residues. CDR1 and CDR2 (germline): MNHEY, SMNVEV (reference sequence). V was pared by 3 bases and J by 1 base, with 9 bases of the junction left unmatched. The CDR3 DNA follows: TGTGCCAGCAGTTTCAGGGGGTGGTATGATTCTGGGGCCAACGTCCTGACTTTC. Its translation is CASSFRGWYDSGANVLTF.

This clone appeared once. The genes are TRBV29-1 and TRBJ2-1; 14 bases align to TRBD2. The CDR3 has 18 residues. Germline V lookup: CDR1 SQVTM, CDR2 ANQGSEA. J was trimmed by 2 bases and V by 5 bases; bases with no gene match: 11. The CDR3 loop reads CSVPGLAGAGGPYNEQFF. CDR3 coding DNA: TGCAGCGTTCCGGGACTAGCGGGGGCCGGGGGCCCCTACAATGAGCAGTTCTTC.

This chain connects TRBV5-4 to TRBJ2-1, with 11 bases that match TRBD1. This CDR3 contains 14 residues. The V segment lost 4 bases and the J segment 10 bases; nucleotides outside the gene matches: 7. Germline V CDR1 and CDR2: SGHNT, YYREEE (reference sequence). CDR3 in amino acids: CASSPGQGAGEQFF. The DNA for the CDR3 is TGTGCCAGCAGCCCCGGACAGGGGGCCGGCGAGCAGTTCTTC.

The rearrangement uses TRBV11-3 and TRBJ2-1; TRBD1 might be the D (5 bases). Trimming cost V 6 bases and J 4 bases, with 16 bases left between them. Germline V gives CDR1 SGHNT, CDR2 YENEEA. The CDR3 covers 15 residues. The CDR3 sequence: CASSHRQRGYNEQFF. The CDR3, as DNA: TGTGCCAGCAGTCACCGACAGAGAGGTTACAATGAGCAGTTCTTC.

This clone appeared a few times. The chain is built from TRBV27 and TRBJ1-1, with D uncertain. CDR1 is MNHEY, CDR2 SMNVEV, per germline (reference sequence). The CDR3 is made up of 13 amino acids. The V and J ends lost 3 bases and 1 base respectively, with 6 bases between them. In DNA form, the CDR3 reads TGTGCCAGCAGTTTGGCCAGGAACACTGAAGCTTTCTTT. Its protein is CASSLARNTEAFF.

Here the CDR3 reads CASSPRTGVDGELFF. CDR3 nucleotide sequence: TGTGCCAGCAGCCCCCGGACAGGGGTGGACGGGGAGCTGTTTTTT. This chain connects TRBV7-2 to TRBJ2-2; 9 bases are shared with TRBD1. The V segment lost 5 bases and the J segment 7 bases; nucleotides outside the gene matches: 8. The CDR3 spans 15 residues. Germline values: CDR1 SGHTA, CDR2 FQGNSA. Full variable domain (outside the CDR3, taken from reference TRBV7-2 and TRBJ2-2): GAGVSQSPSNKVTEKGKDVELRCDPISGHTALYWYRQSLGQGLEFLIYFQGNSAPDKSGLPSDRFSAERTGGSVSTLTIQRTQQEDSAVYLCASSPRTGVDGELFFGEGSRLTVL.

Only a few counts were recorded for this clone. A read error may produce the germline difference seen at one junction end. CDR3 residues: CVSSVVSTGQGEQYF. DNA for the CDR3: TGTGTCAGCAGCGTAGTTTCTACCGGACAGGGCGAGCAGTACTTC. This chain links TRBV9 with TRBJ2-7; 8 bases agree with TRBD1. CDR1 SGDLS and CDR2 YYNGEE come from the germline V gene. This CDR3 region has 15 residues. The whole variable domain, filled in from reference TRBV9 and TRBJ2-7, reads DSGVTQTPKHLITATGQRVTLRCSPRSGDLSVYWYQQSLDQGLQFLIQYYNGEERAKGNILERFSAQQFPDLHSELNLSSLELGDSALYFCVSSVVSTGQGEQYFGPGTRLTVT.

This clone has just a few counts. The rearrangement uses TRBV18 and TRBJ1-2; unclear D gene. CDR3 length: 15 residues. Germline V gene sequence: CDR1 KGHSH, CDR2 LQKENI. The ends were cut back, 3 bases at V and 8 bases at J, with 19 bases in the middle. In DNA form, the CDR3 reads TGTGCCAGCTCACCGTCGGCCCCGGGAAGGGAAGGCTACACCTTC. The encoded protein is CASSPSAPGREGYTF.

The gene calls are TRBV7-8 and TRBJ2-7; 9 nucleotides match TRBD1. This CDR3 spans 15 amino acids. Germline CDR1 is SGHVS and CDR2 is FQNEAQ. The V segment lost 6 bases and the J segment 0 bases; nucleotides outside the gene matches: 6. Here the CDR3 reads CASRRDRAFSYEQYF. In DNA form, the CDR3 reads TGTGCCAGCAGGAGGGACAGGGCCTTCTCCTACGAGCAGTACTTC. The full variable domain, its missing parts supplied by reference TRBV7-8 and TRBJ2-7, is GAGVSQSPRYKVAKRGQDVALRCDPISGHVSLFWYQQALGQGPEFLTYFQNEAQLDKSGLPSDRFFAERPEGSVSTLKIQRTQQEDSAVYLCASRRDRAFSYEQYFGPGTRLTVT.

This rearrangement joins TRBV6-5 to TRBJ1-2, with 7 bases identical to TRBD1. The CDR3 totals 16 residues. From germline, CDR1 is MNHEY and CDR2 SVGAGI. The V and J ends lost 2 bases and 4 bases, in that order; junction bases with no gene match: 10. The CDR3 here is CASSYRGTEASYGYTF. DNA of the CDR3: TGTGCCAGCAGTTACCGAGGGACAGAGGCTTCCTATGGCTACACCTTC.

The CDR3 loop is CASSPRGGRSGQYF. The CDR3 DNA reads TGTGCCAGCAGCCCACGAGGAGGGAGGTCGGGGCAGTATTTT. The genes are TRBV7-9 and TRBJ2-3, with TRBD2 as a possible D gene (6 bases). The CDR3 is made up of 14 amino acids. Germline CDR1 and CDR2: SEHNR and FQNEAQ (reference sequence). V was trimmed by 5 bases and J by 11 bases, leaving 20 bases between them.